The clone carrying this TCR beta chain was seen a handful of times. The antigen is unknown. This specimen belongs to a study of T-cell memory formation after mild COVID-19. Looking at the study overall: The two donors had largely donor-specific TCR clusters. Study observations and caveats: A subset of responding clones appeared in pre-infection memory, suggesting cross-reactive memory joined. Among contracting clones, CD4+ were mainly CM/EM and CD8+ enriched in EMRA. The authors did not confirm SARS-CoV-2 specificity of second-wave clones peaking day 37.

TCRdb independently ran MiXCR on the 5' RACE reads; one entry per CDR3 protein. The sample consists of 250,000 to 300,000 distinct CDR3 sequences, roughly 17% of them appearing once. Source material: PBMCs or a T cell subset sorted from them (not recorded which). The clonotype comes from a man between 18 and 35 years old who had mild COVID-19 (a few samples of this study predate the infection). Cell type and time point are not known.

The CDR3 loop is CASSGTGPLQAFF. CDR3 DNA sequence: TGCGCCAGCAGCGGGACAGGGCCCCTTCAAGCTTTCTTT. J is TRBJ1-1 and V is TRBV5-1; 9 positions match TRBD1. Germline V lookup: CDR1 SGHRS, CDR2 YFSETQ. V was clipped by 4 bases and J by 9 bases; unmatched bases: 7. CDR3 size: 13 residues. The full variable domain, with the rest looked up from reference TRBV5-1 and TRBJ1-1, is KAGVTQTPRYLIKTRGQQVTLSCSPISGHRSVSWYQQTPGQGLQFLFEYFSETQRNKGNFPGRFSGRQFSNSRSEMNVSTLELGDSALYLCASSGTGPLQAFFGQGTRLTVV.